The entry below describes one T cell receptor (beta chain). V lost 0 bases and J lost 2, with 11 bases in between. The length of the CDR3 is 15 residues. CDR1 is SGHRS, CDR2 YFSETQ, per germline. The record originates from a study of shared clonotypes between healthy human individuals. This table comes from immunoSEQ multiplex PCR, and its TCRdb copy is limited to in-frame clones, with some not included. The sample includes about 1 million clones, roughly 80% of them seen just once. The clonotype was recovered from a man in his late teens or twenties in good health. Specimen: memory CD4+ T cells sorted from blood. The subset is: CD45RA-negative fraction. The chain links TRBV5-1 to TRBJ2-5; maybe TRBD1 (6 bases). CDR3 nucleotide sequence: TGCGCCAGCAGCTTGGCCCCGGACAGACAAGAGACCCAGTACTTC. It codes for CASSLAPDRQETQYF.